This passage covers 5 T cell receptor beta chains from one sample sequenced in a study of T cells in women clearing cervical HPV infection. Repertoires were generated with immunoSEQ multiplex PCR, while TCRdb's copy carries only in-frame clones and drops some. This sample's table has some 16,000 clones. What was sequenced was blood buffy coat. These receptors all stem from a woman between 18 and 69 years old with a cervical HPV16 infection that either progressed to CIN3+ or cleared (not recorded which).

Points on this clone: The read is 3 residues too short to cover the CDR3 end, so that end is filled in from the germline J gene. This chain joins TRBV5-1 and TRBJ1-3, with 8 bases fitting TRBD1. Looked up from germline, CDR1 is SGHRS and CDR2 is YFSETQ. V lost 0 bases, J lost 2 bases, and 1 base stayed unmatched. The CDR3 runs to 15 residues. CDR3 DNA, as far as it was read: TGCGCCAGCAGCTTGGCAGGGGGCCCTGGAAACACC. Translation gives CASSLAGGPGNT. The CDR3 reads in full as CASSLAGGPGNTIYF.

A note on this clone: The read terminates 3 residues ahead of where the CDR3 ends, so the germline J gene completes it. The J gene is TRBJ2-1, the V gene TRBV7-9; 7 nucleotides match TRBD1. From germline, CDR1 is SEHNR and CDR2 FQNEAQ (reference sequence). This CDR3 comprises 15 residues. The V gene end was trimmed by 1 base and the J gene end by 5 bases; junction bases not matched to a gene: 5. The DNA read from the CDR3 is TGTGCCAGCAGCTTAGAATTGGGACAGAACAATGAG. Protein: CASSLELGQNNE. The full-length CDR3 reads as CASSLELGQNNEQFF.

Details on this clone: Read coverage stops 3 residues before the CDR3 terminus; the germline J gene supplies the remainder. The rearrangement links TRBV20-1 to TRBJ2-6; TRBD1 is a possible D gene (5 bases). The CDR3 runs 15 residues. With 6 bases removed from V and 0 bases from J, the gap between germline ends came to 12 bases. Germline CDR1 reads DFQATT; CDR2 reads SNEGSKA (reference sequence). CDR3 bases read: TGCAGTGCCGCCCGGACAACCTCTGGGGCCAACGTC. Translating it yields CSAARTTSGANV. The full-length CDR3 reads as CSAARTTSGANVLTF.

With regard to this clone: The missing CDR3 end, 3 residues past where the read stops, is filled in from the germline J gene. The chain recombines TRBV10-3 with TRBJ1-6; 8 bases agree with TRBD1. The CDR3 loop spans 12 amino acids. CDR1 is ENHRY, CDR2 SYGVKD, per germline. This CDR3 is CAIRQGEVTLHF. The CDR3 bases that were read are TGTGCCATCAGACAGGGGGAAGTTACC.

Of note for this clone: The read halts 3 residues ahead of the CDR3 end, with the missing end drawn from the germline J gene. This chain links TRBV2 with TRBJ1-1; tentative D call: TRBD1 (5 bases). This CDR3 is 12 amino acids long. The germline gives CDR1 SNHLY, CDR2 FYNNEI. Partial CDR3 DNA: TGTGCCAGCAGTGTTTCGTCAGGGAGA. Translating it yields CASSVSSGR. The whole CDR3 sequence is CASSVSSGRAFF.